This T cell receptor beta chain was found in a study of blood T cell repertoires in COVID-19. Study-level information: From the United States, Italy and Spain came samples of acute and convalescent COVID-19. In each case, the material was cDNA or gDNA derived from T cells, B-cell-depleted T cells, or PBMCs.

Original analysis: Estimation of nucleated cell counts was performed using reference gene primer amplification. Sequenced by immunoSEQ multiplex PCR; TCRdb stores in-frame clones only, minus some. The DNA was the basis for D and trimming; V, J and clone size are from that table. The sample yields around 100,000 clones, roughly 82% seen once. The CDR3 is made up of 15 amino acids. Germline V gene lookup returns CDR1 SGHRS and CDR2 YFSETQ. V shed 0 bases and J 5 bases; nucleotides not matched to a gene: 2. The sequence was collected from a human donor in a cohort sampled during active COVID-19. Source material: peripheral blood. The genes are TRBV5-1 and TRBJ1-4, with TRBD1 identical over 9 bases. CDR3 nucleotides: TGCGCCAGCAGCTTGGAGGGGACAGGGAATGAAAAACTGTTTTTT. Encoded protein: CASSLEGTGNEKLFF.